This paragraph reports one T cell receptor beta chain. Germline lookup yields CDR1 SQVTM and CDR2 ANQGSEA. Germline trimming cut 4 bases from V and 7 bases from J; bases unmatched to any gene: 8. CDR3 length equals 14 residues. This sample stems from a study of OX40 agonist ivuxolimab in advanced cancers. Study details: Earlier anti-PD-1, anti-PD-L1 or anti-CTLA-4 therapy was permitted; over 35% had received some.

The repertoire was sequenced with immunoSEQ multiplex PCR; TCRdb's copy has only in-frame clones and lacks some. The sample shows about 90,000 clones, approximately 85% of them seen only once. Sequenced material: CD4+ or CD8+ T cells sorted from blood, taken in a trial of the OX40 agonist ivuxolimab. The chain uses TRBV29-1 and TRBJ2-1; TRBD1 matches 9 bases. This TCR was recovered from an adult with an advanced solid tumor such as melanoma, head and neck, liver or kidney cancer. DNA for the CDR3: TGCAGCGTTGGTCCGGGACAGGGCCATAATGAGCAGTTCTTC. Translating gives CSVGPGQGHNEQFF.